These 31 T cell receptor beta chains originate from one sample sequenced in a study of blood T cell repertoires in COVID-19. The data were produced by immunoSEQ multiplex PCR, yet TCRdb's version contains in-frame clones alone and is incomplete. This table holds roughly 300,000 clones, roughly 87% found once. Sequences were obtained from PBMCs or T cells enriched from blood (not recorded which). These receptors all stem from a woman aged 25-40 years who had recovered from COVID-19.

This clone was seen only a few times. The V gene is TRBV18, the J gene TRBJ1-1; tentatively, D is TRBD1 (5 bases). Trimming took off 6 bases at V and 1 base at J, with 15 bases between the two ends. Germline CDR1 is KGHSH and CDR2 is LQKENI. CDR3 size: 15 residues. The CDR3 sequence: CASSTGGLANTEAFF. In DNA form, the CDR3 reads TGTGCCAGCTCGACCGGGGGGTTGGCGAACACTGAAGCTTTCTTT.

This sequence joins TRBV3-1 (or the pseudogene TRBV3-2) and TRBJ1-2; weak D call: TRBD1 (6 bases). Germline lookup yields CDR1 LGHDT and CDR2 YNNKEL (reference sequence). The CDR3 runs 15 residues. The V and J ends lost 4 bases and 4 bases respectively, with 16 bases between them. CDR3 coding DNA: TGTGCCAGCAGCCCGAGTTATGCAGGGGCCTATGGCTACACCTTC. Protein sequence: CASSPSYAGAYGYTF.

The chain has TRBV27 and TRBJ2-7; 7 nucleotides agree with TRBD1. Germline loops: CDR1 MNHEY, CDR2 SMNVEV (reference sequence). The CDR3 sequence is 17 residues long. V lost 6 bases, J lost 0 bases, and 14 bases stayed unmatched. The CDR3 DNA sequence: TGTGCCAGCAGCGTTAAGGTAGGGGGCCACGGCTCCTACGAGCAGTACTTC. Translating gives CASSVKVGGHGSYEQYF.

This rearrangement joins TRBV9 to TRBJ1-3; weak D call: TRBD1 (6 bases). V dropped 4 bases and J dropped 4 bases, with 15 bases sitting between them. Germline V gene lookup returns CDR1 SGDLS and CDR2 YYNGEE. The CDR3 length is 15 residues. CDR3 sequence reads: CASSPRQGSGNTIYF. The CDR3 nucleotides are TGTGCCAGCAGCCCTCGTCAGGGGTCGGGAAACACCATATATTTT.

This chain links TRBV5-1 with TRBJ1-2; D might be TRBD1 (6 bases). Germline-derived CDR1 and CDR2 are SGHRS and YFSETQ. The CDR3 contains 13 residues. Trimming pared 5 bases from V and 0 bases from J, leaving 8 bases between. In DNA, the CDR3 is TGCGCCAGCAGACAGGGCCCTAACTATGGCTACACCTTC. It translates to CASRQGPNYGYTF.

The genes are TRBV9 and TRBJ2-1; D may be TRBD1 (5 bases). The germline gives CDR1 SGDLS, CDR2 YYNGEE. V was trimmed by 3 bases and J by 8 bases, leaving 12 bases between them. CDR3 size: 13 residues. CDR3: CASSADLQDEQFF. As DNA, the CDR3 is TGTGCCAGCAGCGCAGATCTACAGGATGAGCAGTTCTTC.

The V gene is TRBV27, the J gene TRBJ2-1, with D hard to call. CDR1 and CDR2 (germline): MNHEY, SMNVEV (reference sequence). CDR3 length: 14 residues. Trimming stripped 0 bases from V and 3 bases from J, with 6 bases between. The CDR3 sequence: CASSLSYLYNEQFF. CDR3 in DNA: TGTGCCAGCAGTTTATCCTACCTCTACAATGAGCAGTTCTTC.

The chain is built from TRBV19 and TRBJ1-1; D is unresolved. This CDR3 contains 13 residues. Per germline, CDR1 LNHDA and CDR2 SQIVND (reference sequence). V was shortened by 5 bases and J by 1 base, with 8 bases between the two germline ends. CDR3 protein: CASSPPWNTEAFF. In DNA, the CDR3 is TGTGCCAGTAGTCCTCCGTGGAACACTGAAGCTTTCTTT.

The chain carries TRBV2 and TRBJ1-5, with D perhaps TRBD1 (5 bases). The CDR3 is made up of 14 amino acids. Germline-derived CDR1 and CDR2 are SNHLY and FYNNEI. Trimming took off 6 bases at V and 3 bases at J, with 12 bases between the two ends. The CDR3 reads CASSGGRLNQPQHF. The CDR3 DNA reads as TGTGCCAGCAGCGGGGGACGGCTCAATCAGCCCCAGCATTTT.

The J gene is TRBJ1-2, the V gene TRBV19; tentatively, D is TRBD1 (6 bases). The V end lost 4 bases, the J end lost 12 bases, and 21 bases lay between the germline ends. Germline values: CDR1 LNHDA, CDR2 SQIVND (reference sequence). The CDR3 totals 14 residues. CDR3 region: CASSTNWGHDIHTF. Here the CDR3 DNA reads TGTGCCAGTAGTACCAATTGGGGACACGATATCCACACCTTC.

CDR3 region: CAINPREGNYGYTF. The CDR3 DNA reads TGTGCCATCAACCCCAGGGAGGGGAACTATGGCTACACCTTC. V and J are TRBV10-3 and TRBJ1-2; a weak D match, TRBD1 (5 bases). The germline gives CDR1 ENHRY, CDR2 SYGVKD. With 7 bases removed from V and 2 bases from J, the gap between germline ends came to 14 bases. The CDR3 loop spans 14 amino acids.

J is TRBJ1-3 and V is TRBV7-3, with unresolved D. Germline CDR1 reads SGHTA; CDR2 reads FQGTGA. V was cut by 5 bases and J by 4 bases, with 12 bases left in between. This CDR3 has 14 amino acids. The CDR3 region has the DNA TGTGCCAGCAGCCCCGGGTCCGGCGGAAACACCATATATTTT. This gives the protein CASSPGSGGNTIYF.

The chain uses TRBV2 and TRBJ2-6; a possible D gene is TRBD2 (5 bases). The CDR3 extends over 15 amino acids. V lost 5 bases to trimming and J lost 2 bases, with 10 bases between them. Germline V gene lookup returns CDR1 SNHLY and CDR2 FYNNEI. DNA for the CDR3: TGTGCCAGCAGTTCCACCGGGACTGGGGCCAACGTCCTGACTTTC. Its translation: CASSSTGTGANVLTF. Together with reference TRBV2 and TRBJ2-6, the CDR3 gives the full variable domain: EPEVTQTPSHQVTQMGQEVILRCVPISNHLYFYWYRQILGQKVEFLVSFYNNEISEKSEIFDDQFSVERPDGSNFTLKIRSTKLEDSAMYFCASSSTGTGANVLTFGAGSRLTVL.

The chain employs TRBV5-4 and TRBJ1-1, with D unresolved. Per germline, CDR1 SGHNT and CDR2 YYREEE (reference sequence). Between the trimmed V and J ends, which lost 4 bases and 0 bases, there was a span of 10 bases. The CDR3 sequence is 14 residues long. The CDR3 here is CASSRSGVNTEAFF. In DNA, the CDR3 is TGTGCCAGCAGCCGCAGCGGGGTGAACACTGAAGCTTTCTTT. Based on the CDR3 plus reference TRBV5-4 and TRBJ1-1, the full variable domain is ETGVTQSPTHLIKTRGQQVTLRCSSQSGHNTVSWYQQALGQGPQFIFQYYREEENGRGNFPPRFSGLQFPNYSSELNVNALELDDSALYLCASSRSGVNTEAFFGQGTRLTVV.

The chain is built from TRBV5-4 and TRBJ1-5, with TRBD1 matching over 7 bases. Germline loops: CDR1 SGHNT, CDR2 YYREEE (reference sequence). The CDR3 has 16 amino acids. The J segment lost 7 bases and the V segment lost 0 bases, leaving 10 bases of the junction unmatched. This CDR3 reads CASSLGPGGEGQPQHF. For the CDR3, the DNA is TGTGCCAGCAGCTTGGGCCCAGGGGGAGAAGGGCAGCCCCAGCATTTT.

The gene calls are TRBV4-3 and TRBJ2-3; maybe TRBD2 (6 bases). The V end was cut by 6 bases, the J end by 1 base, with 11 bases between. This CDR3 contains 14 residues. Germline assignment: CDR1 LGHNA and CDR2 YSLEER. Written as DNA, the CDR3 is TGCGCCAGCAGTCTGGAGGGCGGCACAGATACGCAGTATTTT. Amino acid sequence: CASSLEGGTDTQYF.

The CDR3, as DNA: TGTGCCACCAGCAGAACCGGGACAGGGGACGAGCAGTACTTC. It yields the protein CATSRTGTGDEQYF. The chain recombines TRBV15 with TRBJ2-7; 10 bases agree with TRBD1. Germline CDR1 is LNHNV and CDR2 is YYDKDF (reference sequence). There are 14 residues in the CDR3. V shed 2 bases and J 5 bases; nucleotides not matched to a gene: 3.

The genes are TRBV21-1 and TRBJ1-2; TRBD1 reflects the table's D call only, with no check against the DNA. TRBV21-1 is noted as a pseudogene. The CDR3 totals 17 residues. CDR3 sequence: CASSTGDRATANYGYTF. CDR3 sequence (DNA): TGTGCCAGCAGCACGGGGGACAGGGCCACCGCTAACTATGGCTACACCTTC.

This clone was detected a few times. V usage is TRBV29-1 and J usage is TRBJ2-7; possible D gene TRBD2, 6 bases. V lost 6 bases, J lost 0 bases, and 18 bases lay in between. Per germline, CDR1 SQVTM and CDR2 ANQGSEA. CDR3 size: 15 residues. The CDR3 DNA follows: TGCAGCGTCGCCCGGCCCGGGGGTCTCTCCTACGAGCAGTACTTC. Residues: CSVARPGGLSYEQYF.

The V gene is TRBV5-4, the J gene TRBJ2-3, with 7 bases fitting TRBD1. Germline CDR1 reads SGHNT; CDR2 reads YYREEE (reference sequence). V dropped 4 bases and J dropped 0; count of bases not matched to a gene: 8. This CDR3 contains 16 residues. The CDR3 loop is CASSQARQGSTDTQYF. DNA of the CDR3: TGTGCCAGCAGCCAAGCCAGACAGGGTAGCACAGATACGCAGTATTTT. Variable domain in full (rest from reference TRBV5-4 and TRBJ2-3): ETGVTQSPTHLIKTRGQQVTLRCSSQSGHNTVSWYQQALGQGPQFIFQYYREEENGRGNFPPRFSGLQFPNYSSELNVNALELDDSALYLCASSQARQGSTDTQYFGPGTRLTVL.

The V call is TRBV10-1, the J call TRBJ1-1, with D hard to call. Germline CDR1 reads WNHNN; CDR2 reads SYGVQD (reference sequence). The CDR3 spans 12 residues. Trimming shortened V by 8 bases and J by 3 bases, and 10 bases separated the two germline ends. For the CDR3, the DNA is TGCGCCAGCGGTCGGGAGGACACTGAAGCTTTCTTT. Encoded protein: CASGREDTEAFF.

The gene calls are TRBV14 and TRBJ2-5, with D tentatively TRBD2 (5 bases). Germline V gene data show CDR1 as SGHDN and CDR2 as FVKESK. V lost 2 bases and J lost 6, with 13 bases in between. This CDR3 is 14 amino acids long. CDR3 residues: CASSQTPGLQTQYF. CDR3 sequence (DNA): TGTGCCAGCAGCCAAACGCCGGGATTGCAGACCCAGTACTTC.

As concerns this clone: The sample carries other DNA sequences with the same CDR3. The DNA of the CDR3 is TGTGCCAGCAGTGGGACTTCCTACGAGCAGTACTTC. This translates into CASSGTSYEQYF. The chain joins TRBV2 to TRBJ2-7; D might be TRBD2 (5 bases). The CDR3 has 12 residues. The germline gives CDR1 SNHLY, CDR2 FYNNEI. With 4 bases removed from V and 1 base from J, the gap between germline ends came to 5 bases.

The CDR3 sequence is CASSVRLAGGTDTQYF. CDR3 DNA: TGTGCCAGCAGCGTAAGACTAGCGGGGGGCACAGATACGCAGTATTTT. The rearrangement joins TRBV9 to TRBJ2-3; 12 nucleotides agree with TRBD2. The V segment lost 1 base and the J segment 1 base; nucleotides outside the gene matches: 1. The CDR3 sequence is 16 residues long. Germline V lookup: CDR1 SGDLS, CDR2 YYNGEE.

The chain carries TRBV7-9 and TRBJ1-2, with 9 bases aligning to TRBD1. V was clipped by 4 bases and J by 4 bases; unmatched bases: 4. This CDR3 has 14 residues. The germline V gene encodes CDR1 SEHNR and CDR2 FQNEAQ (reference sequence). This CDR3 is CASSSAGQGYGYTF. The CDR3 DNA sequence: TGTGCCAGCAGCTCGGCGGGACAGGGCTATGGCTACACCTTC. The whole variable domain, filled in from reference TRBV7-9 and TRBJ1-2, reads DTGVSQNPRHKITKRGQNVTFRCDPISEHNRLYWYRQTLGQGPEFLTYFQNEAQLEKSRLLSDRFSAERPKGSFSTLEIQRTEQGDSAMYLCASSSAGQGYGYTFGSGTRLTVV.

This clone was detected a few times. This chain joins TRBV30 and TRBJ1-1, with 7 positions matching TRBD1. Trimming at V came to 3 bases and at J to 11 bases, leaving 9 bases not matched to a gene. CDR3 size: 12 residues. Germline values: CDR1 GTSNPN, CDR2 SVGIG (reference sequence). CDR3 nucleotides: TGTGCCTGGAGCCCCATGACAGGGCAGGCTTTCTTT. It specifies CAWSPMTGQAFF.

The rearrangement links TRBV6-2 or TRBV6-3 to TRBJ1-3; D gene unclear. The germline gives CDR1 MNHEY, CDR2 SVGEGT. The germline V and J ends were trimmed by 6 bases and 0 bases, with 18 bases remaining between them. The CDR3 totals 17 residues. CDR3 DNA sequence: TGTGCCAGCAGCCTGACCTCCTCGACTGCCTCTGGAAACACCATATATTTT. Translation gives CASSLTSSTASGNTIYF.

The CDR3: CASSSTGNSPLHF. Written as DNA, the CDR3 is TGTGCCAGCAGCTCTACCGGGAATTCACCCCTCCACTTT. The chain is built from TRBV7-9 and TRBJ1-6, with no clear D. Trimming took 4 bases from V and 7 from J, leaving 8 bases between them. CDR3 length: 13 residues. Germline loops: CDR1 SEHNR, CDR2 FQNEAQ (reference sequence).

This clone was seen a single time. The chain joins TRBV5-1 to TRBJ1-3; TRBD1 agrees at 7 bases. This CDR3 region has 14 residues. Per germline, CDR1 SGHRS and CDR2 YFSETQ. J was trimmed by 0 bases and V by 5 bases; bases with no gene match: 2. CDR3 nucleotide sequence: TGCGCCAGCAGACCAGGGGGCTCTGGAAACACCATATATTTT. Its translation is CASRPGGSGNTIYF.

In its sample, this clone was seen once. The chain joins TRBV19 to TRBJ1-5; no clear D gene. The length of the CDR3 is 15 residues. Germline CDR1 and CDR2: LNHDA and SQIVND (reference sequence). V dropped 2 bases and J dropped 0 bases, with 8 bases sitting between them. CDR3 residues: CASSIWSNSNQPQHF. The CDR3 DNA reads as TGTGCCAGTAGTATATGGTCTAATAGCAATCAGCCCCAGCATTTT. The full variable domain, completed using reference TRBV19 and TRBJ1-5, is DGGITQSPKYLFRKEGQNVTLSCEQNLNHDAMYWYRQDPGQGLRLIYYSQIVNDFQKGDIAEGYSVSREKKESFPLTVTSAQKNPTAFYLCASSIWSNSNQPQHFGDGTRLSIL.

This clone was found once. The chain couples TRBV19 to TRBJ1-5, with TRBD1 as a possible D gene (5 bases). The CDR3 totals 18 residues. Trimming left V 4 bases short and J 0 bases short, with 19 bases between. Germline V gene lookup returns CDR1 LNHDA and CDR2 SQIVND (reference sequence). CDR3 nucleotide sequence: TGTGCCAGTAGTAGGTTACAGGATAAGTCCCATAGCAATCAGCCCCAGCATTTT. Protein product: CASSRLQDKSHSNQPQHF.